This T cell receptor (beta chain) was profiled in a study of OX40 agonist ivuxolimab in advanced cancers. Regarding the study in general: Ivuxolimab was a fully human IgG2 agonistic monoclonal antibody targeting the costimulatory receptor OX40 (CD134). Intravenous ivuxolimab was administered to patients every 2 weeks at six dose levels: 0.01, 0.1, 0.3, 1.5, 3 and 10 mg/kg. Among the approximately 54 dose-escalation patients, some 19 had hepatocellular carcinoma, 15 or so melanoma, 9 renal cell carcinoma and 9 head and neck cancer. In the dose-escalation cohort, 82.7% of patients were male, and the mean age was approximately 60 years, with a range of about 20 to 79. Prior anti-PD-1, anti-PD-L1 or anti-CTLA-4 therapy was permitted, and checkpoint inhibitors had been received by roughly 40% of dose-escalation patients. Partial responses occurred in three dose-escalation patients: two with cutaneous melanoma and one with hepatocellular carcinoma. The point of sequencing TCRbeta in the periphery was to test whether ivuxolimab changed TCR sequence diversity and drove clonal T-cell expansion. The paper covers the monotherapy dose-escalation part of the phase I ivuxolimab trial, which included N = 52 patients. General study outcomes and caveats: Antigen specificity was not determined for the clonally expanded peripheral T cells. Low levels of normalized T-cell clonal expansion were also seen in some nonresponding patients. After ivuxolimab, expanded clones were on average more numerous among CD8+ T cells than among CD4+ T cells. Clonal expansion of both CD4+ and CD8+ blood T cells was observed from baseline to week 6 at doses 0.1 to 3.0 mg/kg. In the 0.1-3.0 mg/kg groups, partial responders had among the lowest normalized peripheral clonal expansion, particularly in CD8+ T cells.

This clone has more than one count but fewer than ten. There is no known antigen for this receptor. No qualities accompany the bases; no much larger clone lies one base away. The germline V gene supplies CDR1 SGHVS and CDR2 FQNEAQ. The CDR3 has 14 amino acids, counting the end cysteine and phenylalanine. Of all the DNA, just the CDR3 is kept, 42 bases in frame from base 1. Trimming at the junction amounts to 0 bases on V and 6 bases on J, and the germline ends lie 9 bases apart. To sequence the TCRbeta CDR3 region, genomic DNA was isolated from the sorted cells. The immunoSEQ Assay was used for sequencing of TCRbeta CDR3 regions. Held by TCRdb, this immuneACCESS table contains in-frame sequences only and omits some clones. Under half of the omission traces to an unresolved V gene where checked; the cause of the rest is unknown. Within this sample are fewer than 12,000 clones, with more than 65% of them counted one time only. Roughly 40% of the sample goes to the ten largest clones.

Patients with a history of autoimmune disease or receiving systemic immunosuppression were excluded from the trial. Peripheral blood for TCR sequencing was collected from all dose cohorts at baseline, on cycle 4 day 1, and on cycle 7 day 1. The samples were taken from a phase I, first-in-human, multicenter, open-label dose-escalation trial of ivuxolimab. Adults with locally advanced or metastatic melanoma, renal cell, hepatocellular, or head and neck squamous cell carcinoma were enrolled in the trial. Before TCR sequencing, CD4+ T cells and CD8+ T cells were sorted from peripheral blood as separate populations.

Sequencing was performed on CD4+ or CD8+ T cells sorted from blood, taken in a trial of the OX40 agonist ivuxolimab. The chain is encoded by TRBV7-8 joined to TRBJ2-1; tentative D gene TRBD2, with 6 bases matching. This clonotype originated in an adult with an advanced solid tumor such as melanoma, head and neck, liver or kidney cancer. The DNA sequence is TGTGCCAGCAGCTTAGCTGCCGGGAGCAATGAGCAGTTCTTC. Its protein is CASSLAAGSNEQFF.